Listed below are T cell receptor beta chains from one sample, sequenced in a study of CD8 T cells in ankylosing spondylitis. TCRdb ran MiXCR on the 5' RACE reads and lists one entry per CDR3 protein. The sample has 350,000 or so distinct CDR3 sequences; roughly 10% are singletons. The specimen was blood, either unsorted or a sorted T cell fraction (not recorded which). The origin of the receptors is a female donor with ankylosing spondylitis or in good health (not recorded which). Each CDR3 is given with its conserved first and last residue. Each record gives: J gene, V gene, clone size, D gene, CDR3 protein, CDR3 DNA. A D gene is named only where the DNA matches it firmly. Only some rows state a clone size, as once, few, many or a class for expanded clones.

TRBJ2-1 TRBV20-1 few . CSGAMRVTRKGVNNEQFF TGCAGTGGAGCTATGAGGGTAACACGTAAGGGAGTAAACAATGAGCAGTTCTTC
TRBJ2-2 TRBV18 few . CASSQRTTTGELFF TGTGCCAGCTCACAGAGGACAACCACCGGGGAGCTGTTTTTT
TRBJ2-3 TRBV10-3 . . CAISEKHDKFLTDTQYF TGTGCCATCAGTGAGAAGCACGACAAATTCCTCACAGATACGCAGTATTTT
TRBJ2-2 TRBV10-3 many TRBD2 CAISESLAGLVELFF TGTGCCATCTCGGAAAGCCTAGCGGGACTGGTGGAGCTGTTTTTT
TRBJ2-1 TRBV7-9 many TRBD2 CASSTLKLAGAFDEQFF TGTGCCAGCAGCACCTTAAAACTAGCGGGAGCGTTCGATGAGCAGTTCTTC
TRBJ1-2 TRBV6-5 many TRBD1 CASSYPDRDSNYGYTF TGTGCCAGCAGTTACCCAGACAGGGATTCTAACTATGGCTACACCTTC
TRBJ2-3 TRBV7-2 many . CASSPRRLGTTDTQYF TGTGCCAGCAGCCCACGAAGACTGGGGACCACAGATACGCAGTATTTT
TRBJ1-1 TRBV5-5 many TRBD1 CASSSRTGNENTEAFF TGTGCCAGCAGCTCACGGACAGGGAACGAGAACACTGAAGCTTTCTTT
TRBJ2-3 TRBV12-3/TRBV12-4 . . CASSLNGQSTDTQYF TGTGCCAGCAGTTTAAATGGACAGAGCACAGATACGCAGTATTTT
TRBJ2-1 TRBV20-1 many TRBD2 CSAPLAGGDNEQFF TGCAGTGCCCCGCTAGCGGGGGGAGACAATGAGCAGTTCTTC
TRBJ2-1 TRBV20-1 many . CSAGGYNEQFF TGCAGTGCTGGGGGCTACAATGAGCAGTTCTTC
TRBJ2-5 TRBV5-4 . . CASSLEPGEETQYF TGTGCCAGCAGCTTGGAACCAGGGGAAGAGACCCAGTACTTC
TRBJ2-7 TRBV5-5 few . CASSLLTTIYEQYF TGTGCCAGCAGCTTGCTCACTACTATCTACGAGCAGTACTTC
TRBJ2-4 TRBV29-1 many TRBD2 CSVASGNIQYF TGCAGCGTTGCTAGCGGGAACATTCAGTACTTC
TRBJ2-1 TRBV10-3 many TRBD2 CAISAAGGSYNEQFF TGTGCCATCAGTGCGGCCGGGGGGAGCTACAATGAGCAGTTCTTC
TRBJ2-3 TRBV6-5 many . CASSYSEGSDTQYF TGTGCCAGCAGTTACTCCGAGGGTTCAGATACGCAGTATTTT
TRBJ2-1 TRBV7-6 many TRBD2 CASSLPGLYNEQFF TGTGCCAGCAGCCTCCCGGGACTATACAATGAGCAGTTCTTC
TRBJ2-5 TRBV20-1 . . CSARAESGPETQYF TGCAGTGCTAGGGCGGAAAGCGGGCCCGAGACCCAGTACTTC
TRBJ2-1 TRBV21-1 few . CASSTRDRAVSNEQFF TGTGCCAGCAGCACCCGGGACAGGGCCGTTTCCAATGAGCAGTTCTTC
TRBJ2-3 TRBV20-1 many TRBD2 CSATSGGASDTQYF TGCAGTGCCACTAGCGGGGGGGCCTCAGATACGCAGTATTTT
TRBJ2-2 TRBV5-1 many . CASSFHGTLPTGELFF TGCGCCAGCAGCTTTCATGGGACACTTCCCACCGGGGAGCTGTTTTTT
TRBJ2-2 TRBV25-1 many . CASSVTRGANTGELFF TGTGCCAGCAGTGTAACTCGGGGCGCGAACACCGGGGAGCTGTTTTTT
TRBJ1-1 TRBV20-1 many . CSASVGTEAFF TGCAGTGCTAGTGTTGGCACTGAAGCTTTCTTT
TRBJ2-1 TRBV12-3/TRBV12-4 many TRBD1 CASSLAGGQNEQFF TGTGCCAGCAGCCTGGCAGGGGGACAGAATGAGCAGTTCTTC
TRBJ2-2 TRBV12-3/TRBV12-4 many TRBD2 CASSLNGLDFNTGELFF TGTGCCAGCAGCCTGAACGGACTAGACTTTAACACCGGGGAGCTGTTTTTT
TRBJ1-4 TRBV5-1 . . CASSIGWGQANEKLFF TGCGCCAGCAGCATCGGATGGGGGCAGGCTAATGAAAAACTGTTTTTT
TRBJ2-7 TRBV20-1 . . CSAPGTAVGRGSYEQYF TGCAGTGCTCCCGGGACAGCCGTTGGGAGGGGCTCCTACGAGCAGTACTTC
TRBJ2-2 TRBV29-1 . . CSVEAAPGRTGELFF TGCAGCGTTGAAGCGGCCCCAGGGCGCACCGGGGAGCTGTTTTTT
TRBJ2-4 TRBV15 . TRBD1 CATTDRGQNIQYF TGTGCCACCACGGACAGGGGACAAAACATTCAGTACTTC
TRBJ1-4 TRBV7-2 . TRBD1 CASSFSGTGGEKLFF TGTGCCAGCAGCTTCTCCGGGACAGGGGGTGAAAAACTGTTTTTT
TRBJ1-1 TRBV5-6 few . CASSFGTGGGAFF TGTGCCAGCAGCTTTGGGACCGGCGGGGGAGCTTTCTTT
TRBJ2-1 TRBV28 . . CASSFHSYRGASYNEQFF TGTGCCAGCAGTTTCCATTCATACCGGGGGGCCTCCTACAATGAGCAGTTCTTC
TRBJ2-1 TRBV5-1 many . CASSLGQGIEQFF TGCGCCAGCAGCTTGGGACAAGGGATTGAGCAGTTCTTC